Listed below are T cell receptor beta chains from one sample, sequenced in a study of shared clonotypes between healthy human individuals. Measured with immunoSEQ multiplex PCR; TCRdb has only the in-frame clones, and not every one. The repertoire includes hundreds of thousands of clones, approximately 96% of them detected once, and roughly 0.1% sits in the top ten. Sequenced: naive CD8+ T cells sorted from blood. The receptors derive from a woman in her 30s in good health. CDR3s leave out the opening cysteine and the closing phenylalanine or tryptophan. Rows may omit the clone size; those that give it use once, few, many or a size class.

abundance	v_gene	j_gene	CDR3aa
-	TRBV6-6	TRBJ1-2	ASSYDPGVVFDGYT
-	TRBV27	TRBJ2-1	ASSLRSASNEQF
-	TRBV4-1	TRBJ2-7	ASSQEEGWTAKYEQY
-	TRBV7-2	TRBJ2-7	ASRQDWARYEQY
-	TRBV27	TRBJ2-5	ASTPSLPGETQY
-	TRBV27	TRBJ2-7	ASSLGPADEQY
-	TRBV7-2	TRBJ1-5	ASSLERTGDQPQH
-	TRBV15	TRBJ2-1	ATSRDLLANEQF
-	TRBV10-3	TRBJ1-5	AIGTLDSNQPQH
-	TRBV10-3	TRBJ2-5	AISSLAGGPEETQY
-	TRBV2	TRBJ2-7	ASSDYEQY
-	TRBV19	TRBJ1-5	ASSPSTGDSNQPQH
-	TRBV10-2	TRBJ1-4	ASSEVVSGKLF
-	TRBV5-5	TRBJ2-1	ASSLSRGRNEQF
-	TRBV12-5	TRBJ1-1	ASGFLGGTEAF
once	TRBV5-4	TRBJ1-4	ASSFHVYPGQTNEKLF
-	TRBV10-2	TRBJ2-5	ASSGGLETQY
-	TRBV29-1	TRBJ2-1	SGLLVRQEIDDEQF
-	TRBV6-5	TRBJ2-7	ASIPYSGGNEQY
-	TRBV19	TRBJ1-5	ASTQGNYEDQPQH
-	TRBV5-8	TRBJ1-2	ASSPYRTGGFGYT
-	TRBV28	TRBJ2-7	ASSLARLAGVSEQY
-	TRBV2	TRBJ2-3	ARGLAGADTQY
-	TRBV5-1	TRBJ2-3	ASSLELAGGRGRTDTQY
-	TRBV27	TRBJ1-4	ASSFVGSGEKLF
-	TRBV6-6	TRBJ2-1	ASTPAGGEQF
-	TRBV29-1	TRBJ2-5	SVVLAGGPVAEQY
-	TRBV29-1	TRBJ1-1	SVWTGMNTEAF
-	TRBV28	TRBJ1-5	ASSHPLGGQEGWEPQH
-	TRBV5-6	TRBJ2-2	ASSPGANTGELF
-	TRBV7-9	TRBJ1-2	ASSLGGANYGYT
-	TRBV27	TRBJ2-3	ASSLGTSGRESQY
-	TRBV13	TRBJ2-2	ASSRLGLASGELF
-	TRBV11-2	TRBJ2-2	ASSSQRASANTGELF
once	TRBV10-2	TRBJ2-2	ASSDLAGVLGELF